The rows below give T cell receptor beta chains drawn from one sample of a study of regulatory T cells in long-lasting Graves disease. TCRdb passed the multiplex PCR reads through MiXCR, listing each CDR3 protein once. Among 520,000 or so distinct CDR3 sequences, around 11% were seen once, and the ten largest hold more than 8%. This sample was also put to use in a study of T cells in Graves' hyperthyroidism and ophthalmopathy.

The input for sequencing was peripheral blood mononuclear cells (PBMCs), taken at new diagnosis, from a patient treated with antithyroid drugs. The source of these receptors is a woman aged 25 to 39 with Graves disease. The conserved cysteine and the conserved F or W are not part of the CDR3 here. Each record gives: J gene, D gene, V gene, CDR3 protein. D genes are given only for firm matches.

J: TRBJ2-4; D: .; V: TRBV6-1; CDR3: ASSEAPGSTSDIQY
J: TRBJ2-5; D: .; V: TRBV6-2/TRBV6-3; CDR3: ASRPGPFWGETQY
J: TRBJ2-7; D: TRBD1; V: TRBV7-2; CDR3: ASSLRQGIRYEQY
J: TRBJ2-4; D: .; V: TRBV20-1; CDR3: SARDQGWWPKNIQY
J: TRBJ2-6; D: .; V: TRBV6-1; CDR3: ASSPTSGAGANVLT
J: TRBJ1-4; D: .; V: TRBV20-1; CDR3: SAPIRGRWEKLF
J: TRBJ1-1; D: .; V: TRBV18; CDR3: ASSKDILEAF
J: TRBJ1-6; D: .; V: TRBV5-1; CDR3: ASSLRYNSPLH
J: TRBJ2-4; D: .; V: TRBV3-1; CDR3: ASSQAAWGNIQY
J: TRBJ1-2; D: .; V: TRBV18; CDR3: ASTGLSYGYT
J: TRBJ2-1; D: TRBD2; V: TRBV7-2; CDR3: ASSGSGGISNEQF
J: TRBJ2-1; D: .; V: TRBV20-1; CDR3: SASLAIRPNQQF
J: TRBJ1-2; D: TRBD1; V: TRBV30; CDR3: AWVRWQGARYGYT
J: TRBJ2-5; D: .; V: TRBV18; CDR3: ASSPRTTETQY
J: TRBJ1-3; D: .; V: TRBV18; CDR3: ASSPLRAGSSGNTIY
J: TRBJ2-2; D: .; V: TRBV12-3/TRBV12-4; CDR3: ASSFAGTGELF
J: TRBJ1-5; D: .; V: TRBV19; CDR3: ASSIRHLRFRGNQPQH
J: TRBJ1-1; D: .; V: TRBV30; CDR3: AWSQQSHTEAF
J: TRBJ1-5; D: .; V: TRBV4-2; CDR3: ASSQSFYSNQPQH
J: TRBJ2-7; D: TRBD2; V: TRBV13; CDR3: ASSSTGTKTYEQY
J: TRBJ2-7; D: TRBD1; V: TRBV10-3; CDR3: AISGRDSTYEQY
J: TRBJ1-2; D: .; V: TRBV27; CDR3: ASSWVKGGTANYGYT
J: TRBJ1-2; D: .; V: TRBV11-2; CDR3: ASSRNPALGLSYGYT
J: TRBJ1-5; D: .; V: TRBV7-9; CDR3: ASSLTQGNQPQH
J: TRBJ1-1; D: .; V: TRBV28; CDR3: ASMTAHTEAF
J: TRBJ2-7; D: .; V: TRBV7-9; CDR3: ASSGGGGRYYEQY
J: TRBJ2-7; D: TRBD1; V: TRBV15; CDR3: ATSNEGQGSYEQY
J: TRBJ1-5; D: .; V: TRBV29-1; CDR3: SVMGGQGQPQH
J: TRBJ2-4; D: .; V: TRBV20-1; CDR3: SAREYSGTKKNIQY
J: TRBJ2-2; D: .; V: TRBV3-1; CDR3: ASSQSARRYTGELF
J: TRBJ1-1; D: .; V: TRBV12-3/TRBV12-4; CDR3: ASSGQTNTEAF
J: TRBJ2-7; D: TRBD2; V: TRBV4-1; CDR3: ASSQETSGRTYEQY
J: TRBJ2-3; D: .; V: TRBV6-1; CDR3: ASAMGRGVTDTQY
J: TRBJ1-2; D: TRBD1; V: TRBV18; CDR3: ASSPLDRRGYGYT
J: TRBJ1-1; D: TRBD1; V: TRBV20-1; CDR3: SAKEPGQQNTEAF
J: TRBJ1-2; D: .; V: TRBV4-1; CDR3: ASSQDPGSRYGYT
J: TRBJ2-1; D: .; V: TRBV27; CDR3: ASSVRSLANEQF
J: TRBJ2-3; D: .; V: TRBV30; CDR3: AWSPDAGVDTQY
J: TRBJ1-5; D: .; V: TRBV12-3/TRBV12-4; CDR3: ASRGGGSLEPQH
J: TRBJ1-4; D: TRBD1; V: TRBV2; CDR3: ASSEGSRGQEKLF
J: TRBJ1-2; D: .; V: TRBV9; CDR3: ASSTTGTGYGYT
J: TRBJ2-2; D: TRBD1; V: TRBV12-3/TRBV12-4; CDR3: ASSLGGTGGNTGELF
J: TRBJ1-6; D: .; V: TRBV7-9; CDR3: ASSTTGSLDGTLH
J: TRBJ1-5; D: .; V: TRBV7-2; CDR3: ASGSNQPQH
J: TRBJ1-2; D: .; V: TRBV30; CDR3: AWSGTRRGFYGYT
J: TRBJ2-3; D: .; V: TRBV7-9; CDR3: ASSLANPTDTQY
J: TRBJ1-1; D: .; V: TRBV28; CDR3: ASSPRSGTGMNTEAF